This T cell receptor beta chain was sequenced in a study of identical twins. Regarding the study as a whole: The same donors were not followed; conclusions instead depended on cross-sectional statistical analysis.

This clonotype was detected ten times or more. Its target is unknown. Template switching added a universal primer binding site, and final cDNA carried unique molecular identifiers. TCRdb reprocessed the 5' RACE reads with MiXCR, giving one entry per CDR3 protein. This table has 450,000 or so distinct CDR3 sequences, approximately 14% appearing once. The CDR3 sequence is 14 residues long. The germline V gene encodes CDR1 SGHRS and CDR2 YFSETQ. V lost 1 base and J lost 7; bases outside the gene matches: 4. The data were also submitted as part of a second study, on yellow fever vaccine responses in identical twins. That report notes: On the reported evidence, twins' vaccine T cell responses seemed partly convergent and partly personalized.

This chain connects TRBV5-1 to TRBJ2-7, with 11 bases identical to TRBD1. The sequenced material came from CD4+ T cells sorted from blood. This TCR derives from a woman aged 18 to 35 in good health. This CDR3 is CASSLPGQGGEQYF. CDR3 nucleotides: TGCGCCAGCAGCTTGCCGGGACAGGGGGGTGAGCAGTACTTC.